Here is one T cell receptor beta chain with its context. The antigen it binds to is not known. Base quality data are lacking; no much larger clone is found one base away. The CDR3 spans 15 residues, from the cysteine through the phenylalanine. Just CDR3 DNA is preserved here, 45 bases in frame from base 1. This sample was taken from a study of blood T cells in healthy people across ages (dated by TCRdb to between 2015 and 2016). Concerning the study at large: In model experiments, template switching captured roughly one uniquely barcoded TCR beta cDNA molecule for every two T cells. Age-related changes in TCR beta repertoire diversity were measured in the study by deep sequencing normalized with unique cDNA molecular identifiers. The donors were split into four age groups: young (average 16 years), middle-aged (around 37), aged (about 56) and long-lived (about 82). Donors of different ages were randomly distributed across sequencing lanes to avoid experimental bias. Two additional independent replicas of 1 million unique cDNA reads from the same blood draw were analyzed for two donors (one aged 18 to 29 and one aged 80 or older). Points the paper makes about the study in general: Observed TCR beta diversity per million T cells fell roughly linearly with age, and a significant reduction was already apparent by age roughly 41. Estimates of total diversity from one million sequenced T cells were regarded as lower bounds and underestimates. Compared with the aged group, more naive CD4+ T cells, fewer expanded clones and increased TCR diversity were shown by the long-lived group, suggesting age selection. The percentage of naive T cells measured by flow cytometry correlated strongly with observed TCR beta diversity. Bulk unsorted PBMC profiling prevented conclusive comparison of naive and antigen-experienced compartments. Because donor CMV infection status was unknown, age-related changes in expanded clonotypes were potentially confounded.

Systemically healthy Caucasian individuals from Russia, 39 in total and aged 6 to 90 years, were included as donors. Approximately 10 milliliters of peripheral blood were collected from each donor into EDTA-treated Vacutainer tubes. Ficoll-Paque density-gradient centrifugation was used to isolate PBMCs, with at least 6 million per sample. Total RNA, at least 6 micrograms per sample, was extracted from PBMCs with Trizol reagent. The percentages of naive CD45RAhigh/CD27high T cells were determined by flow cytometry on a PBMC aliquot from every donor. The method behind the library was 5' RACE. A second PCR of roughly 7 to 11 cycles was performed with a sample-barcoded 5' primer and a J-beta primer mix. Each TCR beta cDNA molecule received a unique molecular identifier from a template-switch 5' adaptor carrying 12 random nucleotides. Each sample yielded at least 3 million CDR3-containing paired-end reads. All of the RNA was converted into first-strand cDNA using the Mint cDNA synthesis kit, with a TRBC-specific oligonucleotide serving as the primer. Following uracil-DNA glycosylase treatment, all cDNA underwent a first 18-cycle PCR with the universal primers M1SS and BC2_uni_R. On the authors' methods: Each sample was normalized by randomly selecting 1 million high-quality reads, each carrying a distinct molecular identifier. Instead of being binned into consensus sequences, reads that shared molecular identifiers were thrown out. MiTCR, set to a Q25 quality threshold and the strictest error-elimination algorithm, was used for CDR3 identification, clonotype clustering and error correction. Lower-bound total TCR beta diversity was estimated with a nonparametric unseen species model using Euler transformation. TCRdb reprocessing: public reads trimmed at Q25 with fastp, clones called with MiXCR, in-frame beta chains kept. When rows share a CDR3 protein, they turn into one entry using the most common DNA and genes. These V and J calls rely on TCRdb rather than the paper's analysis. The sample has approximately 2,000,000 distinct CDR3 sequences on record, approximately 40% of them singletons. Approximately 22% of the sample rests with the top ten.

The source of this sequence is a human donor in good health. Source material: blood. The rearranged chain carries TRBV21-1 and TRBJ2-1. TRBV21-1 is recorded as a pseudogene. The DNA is TGTGCCAGCAGCAAATGGCGGACGGCCAACAATGAGCAGTTCTTC. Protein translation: CASSKWRTANNEQFF.